This T cell receptor (beta chain) was sequenced for a study of blood T cell repertoires in COVID-19. Study details: T cells, B-cell-depleted T cells, or PBMCs supplied cDNA or gDNA.

The study recruited people aged 18 to 89 years across some 23 US areas. Clinical histories supplied by participants themselves formed the basis of cohort assignment. Data came from immunoSEQ multiplex PCR; TCRdb stores just in-frame clones and leaves some out. The repertoire holds almost 350,000 clones, almost 90% seen once, with about 0.94% in the top ten. The CDR3 contains 15 residues. J lost 12 bases, V lost 2 bases, and 7 bases had no gene match. CDR1 is ENHRY, CDR2 SYGVKD, per germline. This chain joins TRBV10-3 and TRBJ2-1; 13 bases line up with TRBD2. Sequenced material: PBMCs or T cells enriched from blood (not recorded which). The source is a woman aged 25 to 45 who had been exposed to COVID-19. This CDR3 reads CAISEGTSGIWGQFF. The DNA for the CDR3 is TGTGCCATCAGTGAGGGGACTAGCGGGATTTGGGGGCAGTTCTTC.